This TCR beta chain was identified during a study of early T cells in non-severe SARS-CoV-2 infection. Findings and caveats of the study: Anti-spike CD8 specificities were favored by VDJdb matching, whose results missed private and CD4 specificities.

TCRdb redid the calling of the 5' RACE reads with MiXCR, one entry per CDR3 protein. The sample has about 16,000 distinct CDR3 sequences; roughly 5% are singletons. This clonotype occurred many times. As yet, its antigen is unknown. Germline CDR1 and CDR2: SQVTM and ANQGSEA. V was trimmed by 4 bases and J by 0 bases, leaving 9 bases between them. There are 13 residues in the CDR3. Sequenced input: whole blood. This TCR was sampled from an adult who was a healthcare worker with PCR-confirmed SARS-CoV-2 infection or an uninfected control (not recorded which). This chain links TRBV29-1 with TRBJ1-1; D is unresolved. The CDR3 nucleotides read TGCAGCGTTGTTCACAGCATGAACACTGAAGCTTTCTTT. It encodes CSVVHSMNTEAFF.